Listed below are T cell receptor beta chains from one sample, sequenced in a study of shared clonotypes between healthy human individuals. Sequenced by immunoSEQ multiplex PCR; TCRdb stores in-frame clones only, minus some. This repertoire shows about 640,000 clones, 60% to 80% found once; its top ten account for 1.5% to 2%. Sequenced: memory CD4+ T cells sorted from blood. The receptors stem from a woman aged 25-40 years in good health. The CDR3 runs from the conserved cysteine through the conserved F or W. The D gene is left open where the match is weak. Clone size, where shown, is once, few, many, or a class for clones that have expanded.

D	length	V	size	J	CDR3	DNA
NA	15	TRBV5-1	NA	TRBJ1-2	CASSLGGHGGYGYTF	TGCGCCAGCAGCTTGGGGGGCCACGGAGGCTATGGCTACACCTTC
NA	17	TRBV28	NA	TRBJ1-1	CASSPRRTARTPSEAFF	TGTGCCAGCAGTCCCCGTCGGACAGCGCGTACACCTTCCGAAGCTTTCTTT
TRBD2	20	TRBV28	NA	TRBJ2-3	CASSIVGGYKWGGHSDTQYF	TGTGCCAGCAGCATAGTAGGCGGGTATAAGTGGGGGGGTCACTCAGATACGCAGTATTTT
NA	14	TRBV18	few	TRBJ2-2	CASSPPTGTGELFF	TGTGCCAGCTCACCACCTACGGGGACCGGGGAGCTGTTTTTT
TRBD2	13	TRBV28	NA	TRBJ2-7	CASTWGGSGEQYF	TGTGCCAGCACATGGGGCGGGAGCGGCGAGCAGTACTTC
NA	13	TRBV5-5	once	TRBJ2-5	CASSLEPTKIQYF	TGTGCCAGCAGCTTGGAACCCACTAAGATCCAGTACTTC
TRBD2	16	TRBV28	once	TRBJ2-7	CASRQTGTSAHYEQYF	TGTGCCAGCAGGCAAACCGGGACTAGCGCTCACTACGAGCAGTACTTC
NA	14	TRBV11-1	NA	TRBJ2-5	CASSLNGAEETQYF	TGTGCCAGCAGCTTGAATGGCGCAGAAGAGACCCAGTACTTC
NA	16	TRBV10-2	NA	TRBJ2-2	CASSGPYRANTGELFF	TGCGCCAGCAGTGGGCCGTACAGGGCAAACACCGGGGAGCTGTTTTTT
NA	18	TRBV7-9	once	TRBJ2-5	CASSLGNREYGVQETQYF	TGTGCCAGCAGCTTGGGTAATAGGGAATATGGAGTACAAGAGACCCAGTACTTC
NA	13	TRBV27	NA	TRBJ2-2	CASTPPGTGELFF	TGTGCCAGCACACCCCCCGGGACCGGGGAGCTGTTTTTT
TRBD2	19	TRBV18	once	TRBJ2-2	CASSPSIALAGGATGELFF	TGTGCCAGCTCACCGTCTATAGCCCTAGCGGGAGGGGCCACCGGGGAGCTGTTTTTT
TRBD1	14	TRBV11-3	NA	TRBJ2-7	CASSSGQGPSEQYF	TGTGCCAGCAGCTCGGGACAGGGGCCCAGCGAGCAGTACTTC
NA	14	TRBV7-2	few	TRBJ2-1	CASSLDGSYNEQFF	TGTGCCAGCAGCTTAGACGGTTCCTACAATGAGCAGTTCTTC
NA	11	TRBV7-9	NA	TRBJ2-5	CASSLDETQYF	TGTGCCAGCAGCTTAGATGAGACCCAGTACTTC
TRBD2	16	TRBV18	NA	TRBJ2-3	CASSPPLAGVADTQYF	TGTGCCAGCTCACCACCTCTAGCGGGAGTCGCAGATACGCAGTATTTT
TRBD1	13	TRBV29-1	NA	TRBJ2-5	CSVGGQGQETQYF	TGCAGCGTTGGGGGACAGGGCCAAGAGACCCAGTACTTC
NA	13	TRBV19	few	TRBJ1-3	CASSAGLADTIYF	TGTGCCAGTAGTGCGGGCCTGGCGGACACCATATATTTT
TRBD2	17	TRBV19	NA	TRBJ2-2	CASSLLAGGPNTGELFF	TGTGCCAGTAGCCTACTAGCGGGAGGCCCGAACACCGGGGAGCTGTTTTTT
NA	18	TRBV5-1	few	TRBJ2-3	CASSLGGLGAGVADTQYF	TGCGCCAGCAGCTTGGGGGGCCTAGGGGCGGGCGTGGCAGATACGCAGTATTTT
TRBD2	16	TRBV6-5	few	TRBJ2-5	CASSYSFSGSEETQYF	TGTGCCAGCAGTTACTCGTTTAGCGGGAGTGAAGAGACCCAGTACTTC
NA	14	TRBV6-5	NA	TRBJ2-2	CASSRTPDTGELFF	TGTGCCAGCAGTCGTACCCCGGACACCGGGGAGCTGTTTTTT
NA	16	TRBV19	once	TRBJ1-4	CASSLRPGQSSEKLFF	TGTGCCAGTAGTCTGAGGCCGGGACAATCGAGTGAAAAACTGTTTTTT
NA	15	TRBV5-1	NA	TRBJ2-3	CASSPRGFGTDTQYF	TGCGCCAGCAGCCCCAGGGGTTTTGGGACAGATACGCAGTATTTT
NA	13	TRBV7-9	NA	TRBJ1-2	CASSGDRSYGYTF	TGTGCCAGCAGCGGAGACAGGAGTTATGGCTACACCTTC
NA	15	TRBV4-1	NA	TRBJ2-7	CASSQTGSGIYEQYF	TGCGCCAGCAGCCAAACGGGGTCGGGTATCTACGAGCAGTACTTC
TRBD2	15	TRBV18	NA	TRBJ2-7	CASSPASGGGYEQYF	TGTGCCAGCTCACCCGCCAGCGGGGGTGGCTACGAGCAGTACTTC
TRBD1	15	TRBV5-8	NA	TRBJ2-7	CASSRRDRAKYEQYF	TGTGCCAGCAGCCGCAGGGACAGGGCCAAATACGAGCAGTACTTC
NA	14	TRBV11-2	few	TRBJ1-2	CASSLDRDLGGYTF	TGTGCCAGCAGCTTAGATCGGGACCTTGGGGGCTACACCTTC
TRBD2	14	TRBV6-1	NA	TRBJ2-3	CASASGSLSDTQYF	TGTGCCAGCGCGAGCGGGAGTTTATCAGATACGCAGTATTTT
NA	14	TRBV25-1	NA	TRBJ1-3	CASTHAGDGNTIYF	TGTGCCAGCACCCACGCGGGGGATGGAAACACCATATATTTT
TRBD2	13	TRBV27	NA	TRBJ2-2	CASRSLAAGELFF	TGTGCCAGCAGATCACTAGCGGCCGGGGAGCTGTTTTTT
TRBD2	16	TRBV5-1	NA	TRBJ2-3	CASSLGLAGVTDTQYF	TGCGCCAGCAGCTTGGGTCTAGCGGGAGTAACAGATACGCAGTATTTT
NA	14	TRBV19	NA	TRBJ2-2	CASSGQPVTGELFF	TGTGCCAGTAGTGGACAGCCCGTAACGGGGGAGCTGTTTTTT
NA	15	TRBV5-1	NA	TRBJ2-2	CASSGGHRDTGELFF	TGCGCCAGCAGCGGTGGTCACAGGGACACCGGGGAGCTGTTTTTT
TRBD1	14	TRBV5-1	NA	TRBJ1-5	CASSLGQGDQPQHF	TGCGCCAGCAGCTTGGGACAGGGCGATCAGCCCCAGCATTTT
NA	16	TRBV19	NA	TRBJ1-2	CASSTLPRQAGYGYTF	TGTGCCAGTAGTACCCTCCCCCGACAGGCCGGCTATGGCTACACCTTC
NA	17	TRBV1	NA	TRBJ2-7	CTSSQAAGQLGYHEQYF	TGCACCAGCAGCCAAGCAGCTGGGCAACTTGGGTATCACGAGCAGTACTTC
NA	11	TRBV28	NA	TRBJ1-1	CASSLNGLAFF	TGTGCCAGCAGTTTGAACGGGTTAGCTTTCTTT
NA	16	TRBV7-9	few	TRBJ2-5	CASSLVGASGQETQYF	TGTGCCAGCAGCTTAGTGGGGGCTAGCGGACAAGAGACCCAGTACTTC
NA	15	TRBV27	once	TRBJ1-1	CATHVERGVGTEAFF	TGTGCCACCCACGTGGAAAGGGGCGTTGGAACTGAAGCTTTCTTT
NA	18	TRBV28	once	TRBJ2-1	CASSTGLSFRAGYNEQFF	TGTGCCAGCAGCACAGGACTGTCCTTTCGGGCGGGCTACAATGAGCAGTTCTTC
NA	16	TRBV19	NA	TRBJ2-1	CATGTGLLLSYNEQFF	TGTGCCACCGGGACTGGACTTCTTTTATCCTACAATGAGCAGTTCTTC